These 27 T cell receptor beta chains share one sample of origin, sequenced in a study of blood T cell repertoires in COVID-19. Assay used: immunoSEQ multiplex PCR; TCRdb lists only in-frame clones, some missing. The profile covers roughly 360,000 clones, with 70% to 90% appearing a single time and over 0.9% taken by the ten largest. The material sequenced was PBMCs or T cells enriched from blood (not recorded which). Every receptor here comes from a woman in her 30s with acute COVID-19.

The V and J genes are TRBV6-1 and TRBJ2-7; 11 nucleotides match TRBD1. Germline V gene sequence: CDR1 MNHNS, CDR2 SASEGT. The CDR3 consists of 16 residues. Trimming removed 1 base from V and 5 bases from J; junction bases left unmatched: 7. In DNA form, the CDR3 reads TGTGCCAGCAGTGAAGGCGGACAGGGGGCGCGACACGAGCAGTACTTC. Its protein is CASSEGGQGARHEQYF.

This clone was recorded once. This chain links TRBV9 with TRBJ2-3; maybe TRBD2 (5 bases). V was pared by 2 bases and J by 6 bases, with 13 bases between. CDR3 length equals 14 residues. CDR1 and CDR2 from the germline V gene are SGDLS and YYNGEE. CDR3 coding DNA: TGTGCCAGCAGCGTCTTAGAGGGCCAGGATACGCAGTATTTT. It translates to CASSVLEGQDTQYF. Complete variable domain (other parts from reference TRBV9 and TRBJ2-3): DSGVTQTPKHLITATGQRVTLRCSPRSGDLSVYWYQQSLDQGLQFLIQYYNGEERAKGNILERFSAQQFPDLHSELNLSSLELGDSALYFCASSVLEGQDTQYFGPGTRLTVL.

The V call is TRBV6-5, the J call TRBJ1-2; D remains unclear. From germline, CDR1 is MNHEY and CDR2 SVGAGI. With 7 bases removed from V and 2 bases from J, the gap between germline ends came to 14 bases. The CDR3 covers 14 residues. Here the CDR3 DNA reads TGTGCCAGCATCCAACGCGGACTCAACTATGGCTACACCTTC. Its protein is CASIQRGLNYGYTF.

This clone was recorded once. The gene calls are TRBV5-6 and TRBJ2-5, with 11 positions matching TRBD1. The CDR3 loop spans 15 amino acids. V trimming: 4 bases; J trimming: 4 bases; junction bases outside the gene matches: 6. Germline values: CDR1 SGHDT, CDR2 YYEEEE. CDR3: CASSIGQGAVETQYF. The CDR3 DNA reads as TGTGCCAGCAGCATAGGACAGGGGGCCGTAGAGACCCAGTACTTC. Supplemented by reference TRBV5-6 and TRBJ2-5, the full variable domain reads DAGVTQSPTHLIKTRGQQVTLRCSPKSGHDTVSWYQQALGQGPQFIFQYYEEEERQRGNFPDRFSGHQFPNYSSELNVNALLLGDSALYLCASSIGQGAVETQYFGPGTRLLVL.

This clone was detected a few times. The chain combines TRBV7-3 with TRBJ2-2; D unresolved. V gave up 3 bases and J gave up 9 bases, with 11 bases separating them. The CDR3 extends over 13 amino acids. CDR1 SGHTA and CDR2 FQGTGA come from the germline V gene. The CDR3 DNA follows: TGTGCCAGCAGCTTTACATCCGCCAGGGAGCTGTTTTTT. Amino acids: CASSFTSARELFF.

V usage is TRBV4-1 and J usage is TRBJ2-7; 8 bases align to TRBD1. Trimming at V came to 3 bases and at J to 0 bases, leaving 10 bases not matched to a gene. There are 17 residues in the CDR3. Germline V gives CDR1 MGHRA, CDR2 YSYEKL. As DNA, the CDR3 is TGCGCCAGCAGCCAGCCAACAGGGGGGTACGGCTCCTACGAGCAGTACTTC. This translates into CASSQPTGGYGSYEQYF.

This clone showed up just a few times. This chain joins TRBV2 and TRBJ2-5, with 9 bases matching TRBD2. Germline CDR1 SNHLY, CDR2 FYNNEI. This CDR3 comprises 13 residues. V lost 5 bases to trimming and J lost 9 bases; unmatched junction nucleotides: 7. This CDR3 reads CASSLRGGVAQYF. The CDR3 DNA sequence: TGTGCCAGCAGTTTGCGGGGGGGAGTTGCCCAGTACTTC. Full variable domain (missing parts from reference TRBV2 and TRBJ2-5): EPEVTQTPSHQVTQMGQEVILRCVPISNHLYFYWYRQILGQKVEFLVSFYNNEISEKSEIFDDQFSVERPDGSNFTLKIRSTKLEDSAMYFCASSLRGGVAQYFGPGTRLLVL.

The rearrangement uses TRBV27 and TRBJ1-6; the D is unclear. The germline gives CDR1 MNHEY, CDR2 SMNVEV (reference sequence). Trimming took 5 bases from V and 0 from J, leaving 11 bases between them. The CDR3 has 16 amino acids. CDR3 coding DNA: TGTGCCAGCAGTCCCCTGGGGAGCTCCTATAATTCACCCCTCCACTTT. Translation gives CASSPLGSSYNSPLHF.

The chain carries TRBV5-1 and TRBJ2-7; no clear D. V was cut by 0 bases and J by 0 bases, with 10 bases left in between. This CDR3 has 15 amino acids. Looked up from germline, CDR1 is SGHRS and CDR2 is YFSETQ. In DNA, the CDR3 is TGCGCCAGCAGCTTGGGAGGATCGAGCTCCTACGAGCAGTACTTC. It yields the protein CASSLGGSSSYEQYF.

The rearrangement joins TRBV5-1 to TRBJ1-1; the match to TRBD1 covers 8 bases. This CDR3 is 18 amino acids long. V shed 5 bases and J 2 bases; nucleotides not matched to a gene: 17. The germline CDR1 and CDR2 sequences are SGHRS and YFSETQ. The CDR3 reads CASSLGPYRDRRNTEAFF. The CDR3 DNA follows: TGCGCCAGCAGTCTGGGGCCGTACCGGGACAGGCGAAACACTGAAGCTTTCTTT. Using reference TRBV5-1 and TRBJ1-1 for the parts outside the CDR3, the full variable domain is KAGVTQTPRYLIKTRGQQVTLSCSPISGHRSVSWYQQTPGQGLQFLFEYFSETQRNKGNFPGRFSGRQFSNSRSEMNVSTLELGDSALYLCASSLGPYRDRRNTEAFFGQGTRLTVV.

The rearrangement links TRBV6-5 to TRBJ1-2; unclear D gene. V was clipped by 0 bases and J by 7 bases, with 12 bases between them. The germline V gene encodes CDR1 MNHEY and CDR2 SVGAGI. The CDR3 is 14 amino acids. CDR3 region: CASSYSLDLAGYTF. CDR3 coding DNA: TGTGCCAGCAGTTACTCGTTGGACTTAGCTGGCTACACCTTC.

The CDR3 bases are TGTGCCAGCAGTTCCGCCCGAACTAGCGGGGGGGCTTACACCGGGGAGCTGTTTTTT. Translation gives CASSSARTSGGAYTGELFF. The chain links TRBV6-7 to TRBJ2-2; TRBD2 matches at 13 bases. TRBV6-7 is flagged as an ORF with uncertain function. The CDR3 is 19 residues long. J was trimmed by 3 bases and V by 4 bases; bases with no gene match: 11.

The chain recombines TRBV5-1 with TRBJ2-7; the D gene is possibly TRBD1 (5 bases). The germline V gene has CDR1 SGHRS and CDR2 YFSETQ. The CDR3 totals 14 residues. Trimming cost V 0 bases and J 1 base, with 8 bases left between them. CDR3 residues: CASSLVGASYEQYF. The CDR3 nucleotides read TGCGCCAGCAGCTTGGTAGGGGCTTCCTACGAGCAGTACTTC.

The chain employs TRBV30 and TRBJ2-3, with 8 bases lining up with TRBD1. CDR1 is GTSNPN, CDR2 SVGIG, per germline (reference sequence). The junction had 4 bases not matched to a gene; V was cut back by 5 bases and J by 3 bases. CDR3 size: 13 residues. The chain's CDR3 is CAWETGVTDTQYF. CDR3 coding DNA: TGTGCCTGGGAGACAGGGGTGACAGATACGCAGTATTTT.

The chain employs TRBV5-1 and TRBJ1-1; D gene unclear. The CDR3 runs to 18 residues. The ends were cut back, 0 bases at V and 0 bases at J, with 18 bases in the middle. CDR1 and CDR2 from the germline V gene are SGHRS and YFSETQ. CDR3 loop: CASSLVPRQTSMNTEAFF. For the CDR3, the DNA is TGCGCCAGCAGCTTGGTTCCCCGGCAGACTTCGATGAACACTGAAGCTTTCTTT.

In DNA form, the CDR3 reads TGCAGCGTTCAGGGATCTTCCAACGTCCTGACTTTC. It specifies CSVQGSSNVLTF. This chain uses TRBV29-1 with TRBJ2-6; TRBD1 is a possible D gene (5 bases). The germline gives CDR1 SQVTM, CDR2 ANQGSEA. The CDR3 totals 12 residues. V was pared by 5 bases and J by 8 bases, with 10 bases between.

CDR3 residues: CASSQGLQGNSNQPQHF. The DNA of the CDR3 is TGCGCCAGCAGCCAAGGATTACAGGGAAACAGCAATCAGCCCCAGCATTTT. The chain links TRBV4-1 to TRBJ1-5; D might be TRBD1 (6 bases). Looked up from germline, CDR1 is MGHRA and CDR2 is YSYEKL. Deletions cut 1 base from V and 1 base from J, with 14 bases between. The CDR3 runs to 17 residues.

The chain recombines TRBV6-2 or TRBV6-3 with TRBJ2-6, with 7 bases fitting TRBD1. Germline assignment: CDR1 MNHEY and CDR2 SVGEGT. The length of the CDR3 is 15 residues. The V and J ends lost 4 bases and 4 bases, in that order; junction bases with no gene match: 4. In nucleotides, the CDR3 is TGTGCCAGCAGTTTAGGGGGCGTGGGGGCCAACGTCCTGACTTTC. This translates into CASSLGGVGANVLTF.

The chain's CDR3 is CASSRTVPNTEAFF. The DNA for the CDR3 is TGCGCCAGCAGCAGGACAGTCCCGAACACTGAAGCTTTCTTT. V usage is TRBV5-1 and J usage is TRBJ1-1; weak D call: TRBD1 (6 bases). CDR3 length: 14 residues. Trimming cost V 4 bases and J 1 base, with 11 bases left between them. The V gene's germline CDR1 is SGHRS and CDR2 YFSETQ.

This chain joins TRBV27 and TRBJ2-1, with D possibly being TRBD2 (6 bases). The V end was cut by 8 bases, the J end by 8 bases, with 22 bases between. Germline V gene sequence: CDR1 MNHEY, CDR2 SMNVEV (reference sequence). The CDR3 loop spans 15 amino acids. CDR3 amino acids: CASPLEGMLLYEQFF. In DNA form, the CDR3 reads TGTGCCAGCCCCCTGGAGGGCATGTTGTTGTATGAGCAGTTCTTC.

The V gene is TRBV6-1, the J gene TRBJ2-2; 7 bases match TRBD2. The CDR3 totals 15 residues. Unmatched junction bases numbered 3, after V lost 2 bases and J lost 3 bases. CDR1 and CDR2 (germline): MNHNS, SASEGT. The CDR3 protein is CASSEPGGYTGELFF. Here the CDR3 DNA reads TGTGCCAGCAGTGAACCCGGGGGGTACACCGGGGAGCTGTTTTTT.

CDR3 loop: CAIAAAGGPYEQYF. The CDR3 region has the DNA TGTGCCATCGCGGCGGCAGGGGGGCCCTACGAGCAGTACTTC. The chain has TRBV10-3 and TRBJ2-7, with a weak D call TRBD1 (7 bases). The CDR3 length is 14 residues. The V end lost 8 bases, the J end lost 2 bases, and 16 bases lay between the germline ends. Germline V gives CDR1 ENHRY, CDR2 SYGVKD.

This chain uses TRBV29-1 with TRBJ2-5; the D is unclear. Germline V gives CDR1 SQVTM, CDR2 ANQGSEA. Trimming shortened V by 5 bases and J by 2 bases, and 6 bases separated the two germline ends. The CDR3 extends over 11 amino acids. CDR3 DNA: TGCAGCGTTCCCATGCAAGAGACCCAGTACTTC. Translation gives CSVPMQETQYF.

The V gene is TRBV13, the J gene TRBJ2-7; 7 nucleotides match TRBD2. J lost 6 bases, V lost 5 bases, and 4 bases had no gene match. CDR3 length: 12 residues. Germline V gene data show CDR1 as PRHDT and CDR2 as FYEKMQ (reference sequence). The CDR3 spells CASSHGTTEQYF. The CDR3, as DNA: TGTGCCAGCAGCCACGGGACTACCGAGCAGTACTTC.

The chain has TRBV18 and TRBJ1-2, with 8 bases matching TRBD1. Trimming removed 4 bases from V and 8 bases from J; junction bases left unmatched: 6. Germline loops: CDR1 KGHSH, CDR2 LQKENI. CDR3 length equals 13 residues. The CDR3 loop is CASSQGQVEGYTF. The CDR3 nucleotides read TGTGCCAGCTCACAGGGACAGGTTGAAGGCTACACCTTC.

The chain combines TRBV3-1 (or the pseudogene TRBV3-2) with TRBJ1-6; D call uncertain. V was shortened by 5 bases and J by 9 bases, with 20 bases between the two germline ends. Germline CDR1 is LGHDT and CDR2 is YNNKEL (reference sequence). The CDR3 totals 16 residues. The CDR3 reads CASSETSGSWSSPLHF. CDR3 DNA: TGTGCCAGCAGCGAGACGTCTGGCAGTTGGAGTTCACCCCTCCACTTT.

This clone showed up just a few times. The chain combines TRBV19 with TRBJ1-6, with D possibly TRBD1 on 6 matching bases. CDR3 length: 14 residues. Trimming pared 6 bases from V and 10 bases from J, leaving 16 bases between. Per the germline V gene, CDR1 is LNHDA and CDR2 is SQIVND (reference sequence). CDR3 nucleotide sequence: TGTGCCAGTAGGCCCAGGGGTCTTGGCTCACCCCTCCACTTT. Its translation: CASRPRGLGSPLHF.